The rows below give T cell receptor beta chains drawn from one sample of a study of lymphopenia after photon versus proton radiotherapy. Produced via immunoSEQ multiplex PCR; TCRdb's table is partial and in-frame only. The repertoire includes about 70,000 clones, about nine tenths of them detected once, and 10% to 11% sits in the top ten. Specimen: peripheral blood, collected from a patient treated with proton-based radiotherapy. These receptors all come from a man older than 75 with esophageal cancer. The CDR3 runs from the conserved cysteine through the conserved F or W. Fields, in order: V gene, clone size, J gene, D gene, CDR3 protein, CDR3 DNA. The D gene is left open where the match is weak. Clone size, where shown, is once, few, many, or a class for clones that have expanded.

V: TRBV4-1
size: .
J: TRBJ1-4
D: .
CDR3: CASSQVRPQLYEKLFF
DNA: TGCGCCAGCAGCCAAGTTCGGCCACAACTGTATGAAAAACTGTTTTTT

V: TRBV29-1
size: .
J: TRBJ1-4
D: .
CDR3: CSVGTAGGNEKLFF
DNA: TGCAGCGTTGGGACGGCGGGGGGGAATGAAAAACTGTTTTTT

V: TRBV5-1
size: .
J: TRBJ2-2
D: .
CDR3: CASSAGSTGELFF
DNA: TGCGCCAGCAGCGCCGGGTCCACCGGGGAGCTGTTTTTT

V: TRBV18
size: .
J: TRBJ2-3
D: .
CDR3: CASSLRGDDTQYF
DNA: TGTGCCAGCTCACTTAGGGGTGATGATACGCAGTATTTT

V: TRBV7-9
size: .
J: TRBJ1-4
D: TRBD1
CDR3: CASSLSQGNEKLFF
DNA: TGTGCCAGCAGCTTATCACAGGGGAATGAAAAACTGTTTTTT

V: TRBV2
size: .
J: TRBJ2-3
D: .
CDR3: CASKSLHSQGDTQYF
DNA: TGTGCCAGCAAATCCCTGCACAGCCAGGGGGATACGCAGTATTTT

V: TRBV7-2
size: .
J: TRBJ2-5
D: .
CDR3: CASSRRTGQETQYF
DNA: TGTGCCAGCAGCCGAAGGACCGGGCAAGAGACCCAGTACTTC

V: TRBV11-1
size: .
J: TRBJ2-7
D: .
CDR3: CASSLQGTYEQYF
DNA: TGTGCCAGCAGCTTGCAGGGAACCTACGAGCAGTACTTC

V: TRBV15
size: .
J: TRBJ2-7
D: .
CDR3: CATSRAFGQPLYEQYF
DNA: TGTGCCACCAGCAGAGCGTTTGGGCAGCCTCTCTACGAGCAGTACTTC

V: TRBV5-6
size: once
J: TRBJ2-7
D: .
CDR3: CASSLVPSGEQYF
DNA: TGTGCCAGCAGCTTGGTTCCCAGCGGGGAGCAGTACTTC

V: TRBV4-3
size: .
J: TRBJ1-4
D: .
CDR3: CASSQDRADNEKLFF
DNA: TGCGCCAGCAGCCAAGATAGGGCAGATAATGAAAAACTGTTTTTT

V: TRBV10-3
size: few
J: TRBJ1-2
D: .
CDR3: CAISDRGPDYGYTF
DNA: TGTGCCATCAGTGACAGGGGCCCGGACTATGGCTACACCTTC

V: TRBV7-9
size: .
J: TRBJ2-7
D: TRBD1
CDR3: CASSPRGDRLPYEQYF
DNA: TGTGCCAGCAGCCCGAGGGGGGACAGGTTACCCTACGAGCAGTACTTC

V: TRBV29-1
size: .
J: TRBJ2-1
D: .
CDR3: CSVGQGQSSYNEQFF
DNA: TGCAGCGTGGGTCAGGGGCAGAGCTCCTACAATGAGCAGTTCTTC

V: TRBV29-1
size: .
J: TRBJ2-1
D: TRBD2
CDR3: CSTLAGVTDEQFF
DNA: TGCAGCACACTAGCGGGAGTAACTGATGAGCAGTTCTTC

V: TRBV7-3
size: .
J: TRBJ1-2
D: .
CDR3: CASSTGSAYGYTF
DNA: TGTGCCAGCAGCACAGGGTCTGCCTATGGCTACACCTTC

V: TRBV30
size: once
J: TRBJ1-6
D: TRBD1
CDR3: CAWSLWGQGDSPLHF
DNA: TGTGCCTGGAGCTTATGGGGACAGGGGGATTCACCCCTCCACTTT